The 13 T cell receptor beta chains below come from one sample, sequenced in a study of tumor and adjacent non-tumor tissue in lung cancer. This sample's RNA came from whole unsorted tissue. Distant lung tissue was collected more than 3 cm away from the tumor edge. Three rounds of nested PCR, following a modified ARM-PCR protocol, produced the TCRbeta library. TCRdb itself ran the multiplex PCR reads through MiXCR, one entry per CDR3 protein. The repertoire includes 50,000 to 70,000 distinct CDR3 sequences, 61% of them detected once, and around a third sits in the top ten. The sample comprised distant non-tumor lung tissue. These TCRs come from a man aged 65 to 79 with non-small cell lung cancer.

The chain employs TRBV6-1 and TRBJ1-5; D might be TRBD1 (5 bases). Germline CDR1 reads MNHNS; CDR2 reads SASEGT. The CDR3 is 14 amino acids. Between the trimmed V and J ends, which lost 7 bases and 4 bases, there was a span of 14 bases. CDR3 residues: CASTDSGRNQPQHF. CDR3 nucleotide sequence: TGTGCCAGCACAGACAGTGGGCGAAATCAGCCCCAGCATTTT.

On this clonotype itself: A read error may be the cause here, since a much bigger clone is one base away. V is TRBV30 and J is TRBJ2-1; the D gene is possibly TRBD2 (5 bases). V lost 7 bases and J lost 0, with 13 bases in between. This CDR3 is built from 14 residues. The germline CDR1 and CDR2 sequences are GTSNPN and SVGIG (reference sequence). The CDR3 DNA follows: TGTGCCTCCAAGCGGCCAAGCTCCTACAATGAGCAGTTCTTC. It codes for CASKRPSSYNEQFF.

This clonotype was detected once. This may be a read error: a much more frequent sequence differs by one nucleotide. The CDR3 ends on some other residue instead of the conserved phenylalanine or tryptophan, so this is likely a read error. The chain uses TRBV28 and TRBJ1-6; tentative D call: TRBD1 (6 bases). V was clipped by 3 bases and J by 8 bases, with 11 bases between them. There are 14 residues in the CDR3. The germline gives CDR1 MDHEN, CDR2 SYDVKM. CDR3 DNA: TGTGCCAGCAGTTTTAGGCAGGGGTATTCACCCCTCCACTAT. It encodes CASSFRQGYSPLHY.

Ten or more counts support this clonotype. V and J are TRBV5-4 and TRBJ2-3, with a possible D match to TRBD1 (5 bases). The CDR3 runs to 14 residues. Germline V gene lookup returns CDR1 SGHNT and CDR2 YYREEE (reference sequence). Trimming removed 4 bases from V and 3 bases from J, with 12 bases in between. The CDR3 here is CASSTGQGTDTQYF. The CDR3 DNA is TGTGCCAGCAGCACCGGGCAGGGAACAGATACGCAGTATTTT.

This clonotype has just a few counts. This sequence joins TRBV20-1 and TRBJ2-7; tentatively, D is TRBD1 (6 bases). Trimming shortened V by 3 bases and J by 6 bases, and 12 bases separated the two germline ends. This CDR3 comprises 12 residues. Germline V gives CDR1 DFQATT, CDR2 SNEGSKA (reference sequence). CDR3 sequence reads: CSARGAYPEQYF. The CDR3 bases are TGCAGTGCTAGGGGGGCGTATCCCGAGCAGTACTTC.

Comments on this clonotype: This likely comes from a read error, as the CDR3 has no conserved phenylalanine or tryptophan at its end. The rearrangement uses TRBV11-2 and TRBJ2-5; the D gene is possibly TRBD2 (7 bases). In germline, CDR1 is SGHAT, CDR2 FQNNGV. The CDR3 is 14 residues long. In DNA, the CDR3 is TGTGCTAGCAGGTCCTGGGGGGGCCTAGAGACCCAGTACTTG. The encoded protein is CASRSWGGLETQYL.

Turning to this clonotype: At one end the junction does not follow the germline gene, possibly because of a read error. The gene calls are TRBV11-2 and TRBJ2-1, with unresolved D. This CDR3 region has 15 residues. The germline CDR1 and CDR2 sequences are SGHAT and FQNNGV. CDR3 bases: TGTGCCAGCAGCTTAAGTTTAGGCTCCTACGATGAGCAGTTCTTC. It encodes CASSLSLGSYDEQFF.

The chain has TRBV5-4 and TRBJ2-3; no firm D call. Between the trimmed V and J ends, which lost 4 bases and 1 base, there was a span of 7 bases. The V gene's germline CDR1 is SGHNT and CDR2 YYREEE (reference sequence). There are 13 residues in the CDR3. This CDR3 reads CASSTQGTDTQYF. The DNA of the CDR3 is TGTGCCAGCAGCACGCAGGGCACAGATACGCAGTATTTT.

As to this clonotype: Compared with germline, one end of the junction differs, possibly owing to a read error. CDR3 amino acids: CANSFNGRGGDTRYF. The CDR3 DNA reads as TGTGCCAACAGTTTTAACGGGAGAGGAGGAGATACTCGGTATTTT. The chain employs TRBV6-5 and TRBJ2-3, with D perhaps TRBD2 (6 bases). The CDR3 length is 15 residues. Germline lookup yields CDR1 MNHEY and CDR2 SVGAGI.

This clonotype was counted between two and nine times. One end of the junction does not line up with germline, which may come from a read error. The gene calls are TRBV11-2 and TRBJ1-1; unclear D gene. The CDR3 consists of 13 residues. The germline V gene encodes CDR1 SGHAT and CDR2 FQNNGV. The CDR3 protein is CASTESPNTEALF. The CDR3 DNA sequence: TGTGCTAGCACCGAATCCCCGAACACTGAAGCTCTCTTT.

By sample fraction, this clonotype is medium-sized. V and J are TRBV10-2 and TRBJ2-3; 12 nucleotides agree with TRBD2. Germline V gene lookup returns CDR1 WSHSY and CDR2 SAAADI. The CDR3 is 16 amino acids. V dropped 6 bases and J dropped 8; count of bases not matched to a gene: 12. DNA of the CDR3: TGCGCCAGCAGCCTGACTAGCGGGAGCTCCCGGAGTACGCAGTATTTT. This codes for CASSLTSGSSRSTQYF.

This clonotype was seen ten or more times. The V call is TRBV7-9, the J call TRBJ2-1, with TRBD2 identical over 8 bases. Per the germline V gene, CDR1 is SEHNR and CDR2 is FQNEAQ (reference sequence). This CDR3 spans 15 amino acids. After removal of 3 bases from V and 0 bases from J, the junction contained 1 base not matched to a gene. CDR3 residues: CASSFSGTSYNEQFF. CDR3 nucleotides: TGTGCCAGCAGCTTTAGCGGGACCTCCTACAATGAGCAGTTCTTC.

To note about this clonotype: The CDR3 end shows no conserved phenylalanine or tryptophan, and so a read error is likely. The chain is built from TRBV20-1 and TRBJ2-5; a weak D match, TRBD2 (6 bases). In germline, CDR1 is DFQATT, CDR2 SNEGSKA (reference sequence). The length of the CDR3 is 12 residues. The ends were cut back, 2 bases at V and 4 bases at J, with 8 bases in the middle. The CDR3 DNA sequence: TGCAGTGCTAGATTCGGGAGAGAGACCCAGTACTTA. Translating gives CSARFGRETQYL.